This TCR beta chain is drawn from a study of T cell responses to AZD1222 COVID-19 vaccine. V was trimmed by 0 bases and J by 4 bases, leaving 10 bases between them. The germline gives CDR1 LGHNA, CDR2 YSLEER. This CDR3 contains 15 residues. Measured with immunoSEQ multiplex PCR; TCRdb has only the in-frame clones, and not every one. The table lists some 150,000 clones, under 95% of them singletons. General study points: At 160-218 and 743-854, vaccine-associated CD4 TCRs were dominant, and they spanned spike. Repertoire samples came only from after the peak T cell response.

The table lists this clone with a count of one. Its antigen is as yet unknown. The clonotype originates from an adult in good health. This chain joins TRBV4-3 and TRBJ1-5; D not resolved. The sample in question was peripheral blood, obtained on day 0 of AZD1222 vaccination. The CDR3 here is CASSQDLYANQPQHF. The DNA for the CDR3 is TGCGCCAGCAGCCAAGATTTATATGCGAATCAGCCCCAGCATTTT.